This TCR beta chain appears in the sequencing data of a study of CD8 T cells in ankylosing spondylitis. Study results and caveats: What appeared characteristic of ankylosing spondylitis blood was a TCR beta motif of fewer than ten highly homologous variants. The authors reported significant enrichment of disease-linked clones in matched ankylosing spondylitis synovial fluid.

Regarding this clonotype: Its specificity is unknown.

It was by quantitative 5'-RACE with molecular barcodes that TCR beta libraries were made. TCRdb reprocessed the 5' RACE reads with MiXCR, giving one entry per CDR3 protein. The sample yields about 130,000 distinct CDR3 sequences, roughly 8.8% seen once. The V and J ends lost 2 bases and 2 bases, in that order; junction bases with no gene match: 4. Germline CDR1 is MNHNS and CDR2 is SASEGT. The CDR3 is 16 residues long. The clonotype comes from a male donor with ankylosing spondylitis or in good health (not recorded which). The rearrangement uses TRBV6-1 and TRBJ2-2, with 8 bases matching TRBD2. The sample consisted of blood, either unsorted or a sorted T cell fraction (not recorded which). Here the CDR3 DNA reads TGTGCCAGCAGTGAAAACCTAGCGGGCAACACCGGGGAGCTGTTTTTT. Encoded protein: CASSENLAGNTGELFF.